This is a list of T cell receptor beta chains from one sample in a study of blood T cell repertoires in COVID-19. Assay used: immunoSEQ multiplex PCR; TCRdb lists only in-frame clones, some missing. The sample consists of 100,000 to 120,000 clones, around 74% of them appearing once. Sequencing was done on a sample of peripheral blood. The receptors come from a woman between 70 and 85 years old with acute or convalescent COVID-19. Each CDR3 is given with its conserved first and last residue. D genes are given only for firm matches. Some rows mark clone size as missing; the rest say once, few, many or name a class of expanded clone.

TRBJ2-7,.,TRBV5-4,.,CASSLALPGGREQYF,TGTGCCAGCAGCTTGGCTCTCCCGGGCGGGCGAGAGCAGTACTTC
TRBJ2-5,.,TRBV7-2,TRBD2,CASSLQRGQQETQYF,TGTGCCAGCAGCTTACAGCGGGGGCAACAAGAGACCCAGTACTTC
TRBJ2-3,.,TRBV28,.,CASSSLSPDTQYF,TGTGCCAGCAGTTCCCTCTCCCCAGATACGCAGTATTTT
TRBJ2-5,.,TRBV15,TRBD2,CATSRGSRAGGQETQYF,TGTGCCACCAGCAGAGGGAGTCGAGCGGGGGGGCAAGAGACCCAGTACTTC
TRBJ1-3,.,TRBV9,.,CASSELGSSSSGNTIYF,TGTGCCAGCAGCGAGCTAGGTTCTTCCAGCTCTGGAAACACCATATATTTT
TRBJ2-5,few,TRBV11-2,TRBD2,CASSEGLVGETQYF,TGTGCCAGCAGCGAGGGACTAGTTGGGGAGACCCAGTACTTC
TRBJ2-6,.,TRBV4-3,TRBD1,CASSQFTGAGANVLTF,TGCGCCAGCAGCCAGTTCACAGGGGCCGGGGCCAACGTCCTGACTTTC
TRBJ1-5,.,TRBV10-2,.,CASSEGGATPQHF,TGCGCCAGCAGTGAGGGGGGGGCCACACCCCAGCATTTT
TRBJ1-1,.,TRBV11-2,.,CASSLGQNTEAFF,TGTGCCAGCAGCTTAGGACAAAACACTGAAGCTTTCTTT
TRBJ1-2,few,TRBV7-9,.,CASSLIQQTYGYTF,TGTGCCAGCAGCTTAATTCAACAGACCTATGGCTACACCTTC
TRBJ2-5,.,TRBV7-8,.,CASSSRDTEETQYF,TGTGCCAGCAGCTCCCGGGACACAGAAGAGACCCAGTACTTC
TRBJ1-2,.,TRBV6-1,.,CASSEAGSIFGYTF,TGTGCCAGCAGTGAAGCGGGCAGCATCTTTGGCTACACCTTC
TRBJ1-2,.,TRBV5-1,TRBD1,CASSSERGQGTYGYTF,TGCGCCAGCAGCTCCGAACGCGGACAGGGGACCTATGGCTACACCTTC
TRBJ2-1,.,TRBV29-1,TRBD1,CSVDAGGSKGRAYNEQFF,TGCAGCGTTGATGCAGGGGGAAGCAAAGGAAGAGCCTACAATGAGCAGTTCTTC
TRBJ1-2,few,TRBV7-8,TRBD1,CASSFVAGGSGYTF,TGTGCCAGCAGCTTCGTCGCAGGGGGCTCTGGCTACACCTTC
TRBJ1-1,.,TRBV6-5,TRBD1,CASSYDRGHTEAFF,TGTGCCAGCAGTTACGACAGGGGACACACTGAAGCTTTCTTT